A selection of T cell receptor beta chains follows, all from one sample in a study of blood T cell repertoires in COVID-19. The repertoire was sequenced with immunoSEQ multiplex PCR; TCRdb's copy has only in-frame clones and lacks some. This sample yields about 170,000 clones, of which about 89% are seen a single time; 2.5% to 4% belongs to the top ten. Sequenced input: peripheral blood. The receptors were gathered from a man in his 70s with acute or convalescent COVID-19. The CDR3 runs from the conserved cysteine through the conserved F or W. The order of the fields is J gene, clone size, V gene, D gene, CDR3 DNA, CDR3 protein. D genes are given only for firm matches. Part of the rows lack a size; the others show once, few, many or a class for expanded clones.

TRBJ1-1,.,TRBV29-1,TRBD1,TGCAGCGTTGGATCCGGGACAGATTTCACTGAAGCTTTCTTT,CSVGSGTDFTEAFF
TRBJ1-6,.,TRBV28,.,TGTGCCACCCTACCGGGACAAAGGGATTCACCCCTCCACTTT,CATLPGQRDSPLHF
TRBJ1-6,.,TRBV2,.,TGTGCCAGCAACCAACGGCGGGGGCCCTCCTATAATTCACCCCTCCACTTT,CASNQRRGPSYNSPLHF
TRBJ1-3,.,TRBV4-1,TRBD1,TGCGCCAGCAGCCGGAAGACAGGGGAACTCTCTGGAAACACCATATATTTT,CASSRKTGELSGNTIYF
TRBJ1-2,.,TRBV5-1,TRBD1,TGCGCCAGCAGCTTGGACAGGGGCTATGGCTACACCTTC,CASSLDRGYGYTF
TRBJ2-5,.,TRBV4-2,TRBD2,TGTGCCAGCAGCCAAAAACCCGGCAGACTAGCGGGGCAAGAGACCCAGTACTTC,CASSQKPGRLAGQETQYF
TRBJ1-4,few,TRBV6-5,TRBD1,TGTGCCAGCAGTTTGTCGGGACAGGGGGCGCGAAAACTGTTTTTT,CASSLSGQGARKLFF
TRBJ2-1,.,TRBV5-1,TRBD2,TGCGCCAGCAGCTCGGAGGGACTAGCGGGGGGGACCTCCTACAATGAGCAGTTCTTC,CASSSEGLAGGTSYNEQFF
TRBJ1-6,.,TRBV5-1,TRBD1,TGCGCCAGCAGCCTGGACAGGCTATATAATTCACCCCTCCACTTT,CASSLDRLYNSPLHF
TRBJ1-2,.,TRBV6-4,.,TGTGCCAGCAGTGAAGGAATTCAGGGGTTTGGCTACACCTTC,CASSEGIQGFGYTF
TRBJ2-3,.,TRBV1,.,TGCACCAGCAGCCGAGCAGGGACCCACATAGCGGTAGTCACGCAGTATTTT,CTSSRAGTHIAVVTQYF
TRBJ1-4,.,TRBV23-1,.,TGCGCCAGCAGTCATTTAGTCCCGGGGAGTGAAAAACTGTTTTTT,CASSHLVPGSEKLFF
TRBJ1-4,.,TRBV11-2,.,TGTGCCAGCAGCCCTCGGGCAACTAATGAAAAACTGTTTTTT,CASSPRATNEKLFF
TRBJ1-5,.,TRBV6-5,TRBD1,TGTGCCAGCACCGAAATCGGGACAGAGGGGGCCCAGCATTTT,CASTEIGTEGAQHF
TRBJ2-1,few,TRBV2,.,TGTGCCAGCAGGGGGCGACAGATCTACAATGAGCAGTTCTTC,CASRGRQIYNEQFF
TRBJ1-5,.,TRBV5-6,TRBD1,TGTGCCAGCAGCGCCCTTGGGACAGGGCTAGGGGTCAATCAGCCCCAGCATTTT,CASSALGTGLGVNQPQHF
TRBJ2-3,.,TRBV3-1/TRBV3-2,TRBD2,TGTGCCAGCAGCCTCCAGGGACTAGCGGGGGCCAGCACAGATACGCAGTATTTT,CASSLQGLAGASTDTQYF
TRBJ2-1,once,TRBV7-3,.,TGTGCCAGCAGCTTAGCCCTATACAATGAGCAGTTCTTC,CASSLALYNEQFF
TRBJ1-6,.,TRBV3-1/TRBV3-2,.,TGTGCCAGCAGCCAAAGATGGGCAGAGAATTCACCCCTCCACTTT,CASSQRWAENSPLHF
TRBJ2-3,few,TRBV28,TRBD1,TGTGCCAGCAGGAGTTCCGGGACAGGGCGCACAGATACGCAGTATTTT,CASRSSGTGRTDTQYF
TRBJ1-2,.,TRBV28,TRBD1,TGTGCCAGCAGTTTAGTCTTCAGGGGGAATGGCTACACCTTC,CASSLVFRGNGYTF